Below, 26 T cell receptor beta chains from the same sample are listed, as sequenced in a study of T-cell reconstitution after alpha-beta-depleted transplantation in children. The TCRbeta library was prepared with unique molecular identifiers. Each CDR3 protein is one row after TCRdb ran MiXCR on the PCR reads. The data show fewer than 750,000 distinct CDR3 sequences, with around 23% seen just once and over 12% held by the top ten. Source: PBMCs, mostly from graft donor cells, taken 360 days after TCRalphabeta/CD19-depleted stem cell transplant. These receptors were obtained from a boy younger than two who had a stem cell transplant for acute myeloid leukemia, so the T cells may come from the graft donor.

This clonotype was observed a handful of times. The DNA for the CDR3 is TGTGCCAGCAGTTCCCCCGGGACAGATAGCAATCAGCCCCAGCATTTT. This gives the protein CASSSPGTDSNQPQHF. The chain is built from TRBV12-3 or TRBV12-4 and TRBJ1-5; 7 bases are a match to TRBD1. The CDR3 covers 16 residues. After removal of 4 bases from V and 0 bases from J, the junction contained 6 bases not matched to a gene.

There are a few counts of this clonotype. V gene TRBV20-1 combines with J gene TRBJ2-3; 14 positions agree with TRBD2. CDR1 and CDR2 from the germline V gene are DFQATT and SNEGSKA (reference sequence). The CDR3 is 14 residues long. The trim removed 4 bases at V and 10 bases at J, leaving 7 bases unmatched. For the CDR3, the DNA is TGCAGTGCTACGGGGGGACTAGCGGGGGACCCGCAGTATTTT. Its protein is CSATGGLAGDPQYF.

This clonotype was seen just once. This chain connects TRBV20-1 to TRBJ1-1; D is undetermined. The V gene's germline CDR1 is DFQATT and CDR2 SNEGSKA (reference sequence). V lost 3 bases and J 7 bases, leaving 15 bases between the germline ends. This CDR3 region has 13 residues. CDR3 sequence reads: CSASYSRAIEAFF. As DNA, the CDR3 is TGCAGTGCTAGCTACTCGAGGGCTATTGAAGCTTTCTTT.

This clonotype was counted many times. V usage is TRBV20-1 and J usage is TRBJ2-7, with D uncertain. Germline V lookup: CDR1 DFQATT, CDR2 SNEGSKA (reference sequence). This CDR3 spans 12 amino acids. Trimming shortened V by 6 bases and J by 1 base, and 10 bases separated the two germline ends. DNA of the CDR3: TGCAGTGCGGCCGGGCGGTCCTACGAGCAGTACGTC. This sequence encodes CSAAGRSYEQYV.

This clonotype was picked up many times. The rearrangement uses TRBV28 and TRBJ2-1, with 8 bases lining up with TRBD1. This CDR3 spans 12 amino acids. Germline trimming cut 11 bases from V and 7 bases from J; bases unmatched to any gene: 7. From germline, CDR1 is MDHEN and CDR2 SYDVKM. CDR3 loop: CAARGDRNEQFF. DNA of the CDR3: TGTGCCGCGAGGGGGGACAGGAATGAGCAGTTCTTC.

In this sample, this clonotype turned up many times. This sequence joins TRBV11-3 and TRBJ2-1; tentative D call: TRBD2 (6 bases). Trimming removed 5 bases at V and 12 bases at J, with 14 bases between. The CDR3 spans 12 residues. Germline V gene data show CDR1 as SGHNT and CDR2 as YENEEA. CDR3 nucleotide sequence: TGTGCCAGCAGCCCCCCCGGGAGAACGCAGTTCTTC. Translation gives CASSPPGRTQFF.

This clonotype appeared many times. J is TRBJ2-1 and V is TRBV12-3 or TRBV12-4; D gene ambiguous. There are 11 residues in the CDR3. Deletions cut 8 bases from V and 7 bases from J, with 9 bases between. CDR3 sequence (DNA): TGTGCCAGCTCCTGGGTTAATGAGCAGTTCTTC. Encoded protein: CASSWVNEQFF.

Ten or more counts support this clonotype. The chain recombines TRBV20-1 with TRBJ1-1; D perhaps matches TRBD1 (5 bases). Trimming removed 2 bases from V and 7 bases from J, with 20 bases in between. CDR3 length: 15 amino acids. Germline V gives CDR1 DFQATT, CDR2 SNEGSKA (reference sequence). CDR3 nucleotide sequence: TGCAGTGCTAGAAATCAGGGCTCCCAAAGAAGTGAAGCTTTCTTT. Translating it yields CSARNQGSQRSEAFF.

This chain uses TRBV5-1 with TRBJ2-5, with 9 bases identical to TRBD1. The germline V gene has CDR1 SGHRS and CDR2 YFSETQ. The CDR3 extends over 16 amino acids. V shed 0 bases, J shed 5 bases, and the junction held 8 bases outside the gene matches. The CDR3 DNA reads TGCGCCAGCAGCTTGGCACCGGGACAGGGCATCGAGACCCAGTACTTC. The encoded protein is CASSLAPGQGIETQYF. Drawing the rest from reference TRBV5-1 and TRBJ2-5, the complete variable domain is KAGVTQTPRYLIKTRGQQVTLSCSPISGHRSVSWYQQTPGQGLQFLFEYFSETQRNKGNFPGRFSGRQFSNSRSEMNVSTLELGDSALYLCASSLAPGQGIETQYFGPGTRLLVL.

The rearrangement links TRBV14 to TRBJ2-1; TRBD2 agrees at 10 bases. After removal of 0 bases from V and 8 bases from J, the junction contained 16 bases not matched to a gene. Germline CDR1 reads SGHDN; CDR2 reads FVKESK. The CDR3 is made up of 19 amino acids. As DNA, the CDR3 is TGTGCCAGCAGCCAAGAAGTACTAGCGGGACCGGTTACGGCCGATGAGCAGTTCTTC. Amino acids: CASSQEVLAGPVTADEQFF.

This clonotype was observed at least ten times. The chain employs TRBV29-1 and TRBJ2-3; D perhaps matches TRBD1 (6 bases). The germline CDR1 and CDR2 sequences are SQVTM and ANQGSEA. The CDR3 runs to 13 residues. V was cut by 8 bases and J by 4 bases, with 16 bases left in between. The CDR3 nucleotides are TGCAGCACCTCTGGCACAGGGTCAGATACGCAGTATTTT. Translated, it gives CSTSGTGSDTQYF.

This clonotype was observed a few times. CDR3 sequence reads: CSADLLAGETDTQYF. Here the CDR3 DNA reads TGCAGCGCGGATCTCCTAGCGGGGGAAACAGATACGCAGTATTTT. The chain uses TRBV29-1 and TRBJ2-3, with 10 bases matching TRBD2. The germline V gene has CDR1 SQVTM and CDR2 ANQGSEA. The CDR3 consists of 15 residues. V gave up 7 bases and J gave up 3 bases; unmatched junction bases: 10.

Only a few counts were recorded for this clonotype. This chain connects TRBV12-3 or TRBV12-4 to TRBJ1-1, with D maybe TRBD1 (6 bases). The CDR3 has 13 amino acids. V was pared by 7 bases and J by 6 bases, with 15 bases between. The CDR3 loop is CASTEQGSPEAFF. The CDR3 nucleotides are TGTGCCAGCACCGAGCAGGGGAGCCCTGAAGCTTTCTTT.

This clonotype was counted only a few times. The genes are TRBV12-3 or TRBV12-4 and TRBJ1-5; D uncertain. Deletions cut 4 bases from V and 3 bases from J, with 13 bases between. The CDR3 is 15 residues long. CDR3 in amino acids: CASSSVGLNNQPQHF. The CDR3 region has the DNA TGTGCCAGCAGTTCGGTAGGGCTTAACAATCAGCCCCAGCATTTT.

This clonotype was recorded many times. The V and J genes are TRBV12-3 or TRBV12-4 and TRBJ2-6; D is perhaps TRBD1 (5 bases). Trimming left V 4 bases short and J 0 bases short, with 16 bases between. This CDR3 contains 18 residues. The CDR3, as DNA: TGTGCCAGCAGTTCCCCCCTTGGGGCCAACTCTGGGGCCAACGTCCTGACTTTC. It specifies CASSSPLGANSGANVLTF.

V is TRBV6-5 and J is TRBJ2-3; 7 bases map to TRBD1. CDR1 MNHEY and CDR2 SVGAGI come from the germline V gene. With V trimmed by 3 bases and J by 4 bases, 7 bases remained unmatched. This CDR3 comprises 15 residues. The CDR3 reads CASSYNVRGSDTQYF. The CDR3 bases are TGTGCCAGCAGTTATAACGTCAGGGGGTCAGATACGCAGTATTTT.

This clonotype was detected only a few times. The CDR3 end shows no conserved phenylalanine or tryptophan, and so a read error is likely. It is unclear where the CDR3 begins or ends on the DNA, so no DNA is shown, and the CDR3 is as TCRdb lists it. The CDR3: CASSFQRV. The chain couples TRBV5-6 to TRBJ2-5; the table's D call TRBD2 went unverified against the DNA. The CDR3 totals 8 residues, both ends included. CDR1 is SGHDT and CDR2 is YYEEEE in the germline V gene.

The chain is built from TRBV7-9 and TRBJ1-6, with D unclear. The CDR3 spans 12 residues. The germline V and J ends were trimmed by 6 bases and 9 bases, with 9 bases remaining between them. Germline assignment: CDR1 SEHNR and CDR2 FQNEAQ (reference sequence). In DNA, the CDR3 is TGTGCCAGCAGTCCGGACCTTTCACCCCTCCACTTT. This translates into CASSPDLSPLHF.

CDR3 coding DNA: TGTGCCAGCAGTTCGTCGACCCCCACAGATACGCAGTATTTT. This sequence encodes CASSSSTPTDTQYF. V is TRBV28 and J is TRBJ2-3; no clear D gene. The CDR3 contains 14 residues. V was cut by 4 bases and J by 2 bases, with 10 bases left in between. Germline CDR1 is MDHEN and CDR2 is SYDVKM.

The sample holds a few counts of this clonotype. This sequence joins TRBV6-2 or TRBV6-3 and TRBJ2-2; the match to TRBD2 covers 9 bases. Trimming at V came to 8 bases and at J to 1 base, leaving 8 bases not matched to a gene. The germline CDR1 and CDR2 sequences are MNHEY and SVGEGT. CDR3 length: 16 amino acids. The CDR3 loop reads CASLPLAGLNTGELFF. In nucleotides, the CDR3 is TGTGCCAGCCTACCCCTAGCGGGGCTGAACACCGGGGAGCTGTTTTTT.

This clonotype was observed a few times. The chain recombines TRBV20-1 with TRBJ1-1; TRBD1 matches 8 bases. The V gene end was trimmed by 3 bases and the J gene end by 3 bases; junction bases not matched to a gene: 6. The CDR3 covers 14 residues. Germline V gene lookup returns CDR1 DFQATT and CDR2 SNEGSKA (reference sequence). CDR3 bases: TGCAGTGCTAGCGCCGGACAGGGAGACACTGAAGCTTTCTTT. It is translated as CSASAGQGDTEAFF.

The sample holds a few counts of this clonotype. This chain joins TRBV27 and TRBJ2-7, with a weak D call TRBD2 (5 bases). Trimming removed 4 bases at V and 2 bases at J, with 9 bases between. The CDR3 is 13 amino acids. Germline-derived CDR1 and CDR2 are MNHEY and SMNVEV (reference sequence). The CDR3 nucleotides read TGTGCCAGCAGTTCCTGGACTCCCTACGAGCAGTACTTC. Protein sequence: CASSSWTPYEQYF.

The V and J genes are TRBV7-2 and TRBJ1-5, with a weak D call TRBD1 (6 bases). Trimming removed 4 bases at V and 3 bases at J, with 16 bases between. Germline V lookup: CDR1 SGHTA, CDR2 FQGNSA. CDR3 length: 16 residues. Here the CDR3 reads CASSSRGRLNNQPQHF. Here the CDR3 DNA reads TGTGCCAGCAGCTCTCGGGGGCGGCTAAACAATCAGCCCCAGCATTTT.

The chain uses TRBV27 and TRBJ2-1; 7 bases align to TRBD1. The germline gives CDR1 MNHEY, CDR2 SMNVEV (reference sequence). The CDR3 consists of 16 residues. Trimming at V came to 6 bases and at J to 3 bases, leaving 11 bases not matched to a gene. CDR3 sequence reads: CASRNNQGVVYNEQFF. CDR3 coding DNA: TGTGCCAGCAGAAACAATCAGGGGGTGGTCTACAATGAGCAGTTCTTC.

This clonotype was counted at least ten times. The chain links TRBV12-3 or TRBV12-4 to TRBJ1-1; tentative D call: TRBD1 (6 bases). This CDR3 spans 14 amino acids. The ends were cut back, 6 bases at V and 0 bases at J, with 11 bases in the middle. The CDR3 DNA reads TGTGCCAGCAGCGTCCGGACAGTGAACACTGAAGCTTTCTTT. Translating it yields CASSVRTVNTEAFF.

This rearrangement joins TRBV6-1 to TRBJ2-1, with a tentative D call TRBD2 (5 bases). Germline assignment: CDR1 MNHNS and CDR2 SASEGT. The CDR3 contains 17 residues. V was trimmed by 4 bases and J by 0 bases, leaving 16 bases between them. In nucleotides, the CDR3 is TGTGCCAGCAGTGGGCGCGGGCCGAAGAGCTCCTACAATGAGCAGTTCTTC. Translated: CASSGRGPKSSYNEQFF.